One and the same sample provided the 19 T cell receptor beta chains below, sequenced in a study of T cell changes during pregnancy in multiple sclerosis. The repertoire was sequenced with immunoSEQ multiplex PCR; TCRdb's copy has only in-frame clones and lacks some. Among 58,000 or so clones, about 93% were seen once, and the ten largest hold less than 0.6%. The input for sequencing was CD4+ T cells from peripheral blood mononuclear cells, taken in the third trimester of pregnancy. These receptors originate from a female donor with multiple sclerosis, enrolled in a pregnancy study.

The J gene is TRBJ1-2, the V gene TRBV10-3, with a weak D call TRBD1 (5 bases). This CDR3 spans 14 amino acids. The germline V gene encodes CDR1 ENHRY and CDR2 SYGVKD. Trimming left V 6 bases short and J 1 base short, with 12 bases between. CDR3 coding DNA: TGTGCCATCAGGATGACAGTTTTTAACTATGGCTACACCTTC. Translation gives CAIRMTVFNYGYTF.

The chain carries TRBV30 and TRBJ1-3; the match to TRBD1 covers 8 bases. CDR3 size: 14 residues. With V trimmed by 6 bases and J by 4 bases, 8 bases remained unmatched. Per germline, CDR1 GTSNPN and CDR2 SVGIG (reference sequence). CDR3 coding DNA: TGTGCCTGTCCTACCAGGGGGCACGGAAACACCATATATTTT. This sequence encodes CACPTRGHGNTIYF.

V usage is TRBV29-1 and J usage is TRBJ1-6, with D perhaps TRBD1 (6 bases). Trimming cost V 5 bases and J 1 base, with 9 bases left between them. The CDR3 spans 14 residues. Germline V gene lookup returns CDR1 SQVTM and CDR2 ANQGSEA. DNA of the CDR3: TGCAGCGTTTCACAGGGTTCCTATAATTCACCCCTCCACTTT. Its translation is CSVSQGSYNSPLHF.

The V call is TRBV5-1, the J call TRBJ2-1, with TRBD1 matching 8 bases. The ends lost 3 bases at V and 8 bases at J; junction bases unmatched: 16. The CDR3 is 17 amino acids. Looked up from germline, CDR1 is SGHRS and CDR2 is YFSETQ. The CDR3 DNA follows: TGCGCCAGCAGCTCTCCTTTTGGACAGGGATTCAGAGATGAGCAGTTCTTC. Its translation: CASSSPFGQGFRDEQFF.

The count of this clone is one. The chain carries TRBV9 and TRBJ2-3, with D possibly TRBD1 on 5 matching bases. The CDR3 consists of 14 residues. Germline V lookup: CDR1 SGDLS, CDR2 YYNGEE. V lost 4 bases and J 0 bases, leaving 9 bases between the germline ends. The chain's CDR3 is CASSRTPSTDTQYF. CDR3 DNA: TGTGCCAGCAGCAGGACACCCAGCACAGATACGCAGTATTTT.

The chain is built from TRBV2 and TRBJ2-5, with 12 bases identical to TRBD2. This CDR3 is 17 amino acids long. V shed 3 bases and J 4 bases; nucleotides not matched to a gene: 9. In germline, CDR1 is SNHLY, CDR2 FYNNEI. The CDR3 DNA is TGTGCCAGCAGTGAGATCGGGCTAGCGGGGGGGCGAGAGACCCAGTACTTC. Residues: CASSEIGLAGGRETQYF.

This clone has a single count. The genes are TRBV7-9 and TRBJ2-4; 8 bases fit TRBD2. Germline-derived CDR1 and CDR2 are SEHNR and FQNEAQ (reference sequence). The trim removed 0 bases at V and 7 bases at J, leaving 5 bases unmatched. The CDR3 contains 15 residues. The CDR3 sequence: CASSLASGGSNIQYF. The CDR3 coding sequence is TGTGCCAGCAGCTTAGCCTCGGGGGGGAGCAACATTCAGTACTTC.

The CDR3 DNA reads TGTGCCAGCAGCTTCGACAGGGATCAGCCCCAGCATTTT. Its protein product is CASSFDRDQPQHF. The chain links TRBV5-8 to TRBJ1-5, with 7 bases fitting TRBD1. Germline V gene lookup returns CDR1 SGHTS and CDR2 YDEGEE. V was clipped by 2 bases and J by 5 bases; unmatched bases: 1. The CDR3 spans 13 residues.

CDR3 DNA: TGTGCCAGCAGCTTGCAGGGGGACTATGGCTACACCTTC. Translating gives CASSLQGDYGYTF. V gene TRBV5-4 combines with J gene TRBJ1-2; 7 bases agree with TRBD1. Looked up from germline, CDR1 is SGHNT and CDR2 is YYREEE (reference sequence). Unmatched junction bases numbered 0, after V lost 1 base and J lost 3 bases. The CDR3 covers 13 residues.

The chain couples TRBV2 to TRBJ2-5; TRBD2 agrees at 7 bases. J gave up 5 bases and V 6 bases, and 6 bases lay outside the gene matches. The CDR3 length is 13 residues. Germline V CDR1 and CDR2: SNHLY, FYNNEI. CDR3 protein: CASRERGLETQYF. The CDR3 region has the DNA TGTGCCAGCAGGGAGCGGGGTCTGGAGACCCAGTACTTC.

J is TRBJ2-2 and V is TRBV7-6; D may be TRBD2 (6 bases). The germline V and J ends were trimmed by 5 bases and 2 bases, with 15 bases remaining between them. Germline lookup yields CDR1 SGHVS and CDR2 FNYEAQ. This CDR3 has 16 amino acids. The CDR3 DNA is TGTGCCAGCAGCGTGGCGGGGTCCCCCAACACCGGGGAGCTGTTTTTT. Its translation is CASSVAGSPNTGELFF.

This clone appeared once. The chain is built from TRBV4-1 and TRBJ2-1, with a weak D call TRBD1 (5 bases). V was pared by 3 bases and J by 2 bases, with 8 bases between. Looked up from germline, CDR1 is MGHRA and CDR2 is YSYEKL. This CDR3 has 14 residues. The CDR3 DNA sequence: TGCGCCAGCAGCCATTCAGGGACCTACAATGAGCAGTTCTTC. Protein: CASSHSGTYNEQFF.

V usage is TRBV5-8 and J usage is TRBJ1-2, with 7 bases fitting TRBD1. Unmatched junction bases numbered 12, after V lost 5 bases and J lost 2 bases. CDR1 is SGHTS, CDR2 YDEGEE, per germline. The CDR3 covers 16 residues. This chain's CDR3 is CASRRSQGEINYGYTF. DNA for the CDR3: TGTGCCAGCAGGCGCTCCCAGGGGGAGATAAACTATGGCTACACCTTC.

The chain carries TRBV5-1 and TRBJ2-2; 9 bases fit TRBD1. V shed 4 bases, J shed 3 bases, and the junction held 4 bases outside the gene matches. Germline V CDR1 and CDR2: SGHRS, YFSETQ. This CDR3 spans 15 amino acids. CDR3 loop: CASSPGQGYTGELFF. In nucleotides, the CDR3 is TGCGCCAGCAGCCCGGGACAGGGATACACCGGGGAGCTGTTTTTT.

The chain has TRBV2 and TRBJ1-1; TRBD1 is a possible D gene (5 bases). The CDR3 loop spans 12 amino acids. The V and J ends lost 0 bases and 10 bases respectively, with 9 bases between them. Germline-derived CDR1 and CDR2 are SNHLY and FYNNEI. The CDR3: CASSEARRGAFF. DNA for the CDR3: TGTGCCAGCAGTGAAGCTAGGAGGGGAGCTTTCTTT.

V usage is TRBV30 and J usage is TRBJ1-5; weak D call: TRBD1 (5 bases). Deletions cut 1 base from V and 4 bases from J, with 8 bases between. CDR3 length: 13 residues. Germline values: CDR1 GTSNPN, CDR2 SVGIG (reference sequence). CDR3 region: CAWSGGGNQPQHF. The CDR3 nucleotides are TGTGCCTGGAGTGGGGGGGGGAATCAGCCCCAGCATTTT.

V gene TRBV5-1 combines with J gene TRBJ1-1, with 11 bases that match TRBD1. Germline trimming cut 0 bases from V and 12 bases from J; bases unmatched to any gene: 10. CDR1 and CDR2 from the germline V gene are SGHRS and YFSETQ. This CDR3 spans 15 amino acids. The CDR3 sequence: CASSLAIGQGAKSFF. DNA for the CDR3: TGCGCCAGCAGCTTGGCCATAGGACAGGGGGCGAAGTCTTTCTTT.

This clone was counted a single time. Written as DNA, the CDR3 is TGTGCCAGCACCGGGGGGGGACCAACTAATGAAAAACTGTTTTTT. The encoded protein is CASTGGGPTNEKLFF. The chain carries TRBV28 and TRBJ1-4; D possibly corresponds to TRBD1 (5 bases). Germline CDR1 reads MDHEN; CDR2 reads SYDVKM. CDR3 length: 15 amino acids. Trimming removed 7 bases from V and 0 bases from J, with 12 bases in between. Full variable domain (missing parts from reference TRBV28 and TRBJ1-4): DVKVTQSSRYLVKRTGEKVFLECVQDMDHENMFWYRQDPGLGLRLIYFSYDVKMKEKGDIPEGYSVSREKKERFSLILESASTNQTSMYLCASTGGGPTNEKLFFGSGTQLSVL.

The chain has TRBV7-2 and TRBJ1-1; D not certain. This CDR3 has 12 residues. V was clipped by 3 bases and J by 11 bases, with 13 bases between them. Germline CDR1 is SGHTA and CDR2 is FQGNSA. CDR3 sequence: CASSFIPPMAFF. CDR3 nucleotide sequence: TGTGCCAGCAGCTTTATCCCTCCTATGGCTTTCTTT. Filled out from reference TRBV7-2 and TRBJ1-1, the complete variable domain reads GAGVSQSPSNKVTEKGKDVELRCDPISGHTALYWYRQSLGQGLEFLIYFQGNSAPDKSGLPSDRFSAERTGGSVSTLTIQRTQQEDSAVYLCASSFIPPMAFFGQGTRLTVV.